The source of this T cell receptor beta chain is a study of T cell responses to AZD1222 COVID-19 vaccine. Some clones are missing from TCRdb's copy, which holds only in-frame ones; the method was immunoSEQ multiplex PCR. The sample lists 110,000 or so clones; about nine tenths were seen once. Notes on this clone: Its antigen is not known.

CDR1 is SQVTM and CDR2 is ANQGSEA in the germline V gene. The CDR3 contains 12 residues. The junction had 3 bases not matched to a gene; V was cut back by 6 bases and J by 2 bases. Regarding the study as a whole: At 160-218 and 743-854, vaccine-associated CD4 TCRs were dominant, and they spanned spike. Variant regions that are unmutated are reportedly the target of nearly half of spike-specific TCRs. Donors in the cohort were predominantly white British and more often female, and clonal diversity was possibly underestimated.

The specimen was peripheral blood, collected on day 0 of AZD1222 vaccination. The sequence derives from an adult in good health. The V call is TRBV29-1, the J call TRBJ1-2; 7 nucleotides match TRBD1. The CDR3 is CSVETGNYGYTF. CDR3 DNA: TGCAGCGTCGAGACAGGGAACTATGGCTACACCTTC.